This is a list of T cell receptor beta chains from one sample in a study of T-cell reconstitution after alpha-beta-depleted transplantation in children. TCRdb used MiXCR to reprocess the PCR reads, holding one entry per CDR3 protein. The sample carries 90,000 to 100,000 distinct CDR3 sequences, around 22% recorded once. The sample was PBMCs, taken before TCRalphabeta/CD19-depleted stem cell transplant. These receptors were taken from a boy between 2 and 10 years old with acute lymphoblastic leukemia, due to receive a stem cell transplant. Both conserved end residues are part of each CDR3.

CDR3 protein | J gene | V gene
CASSSDQGSGELFF | TRBJ2-2 | TRBV7-2
CASSSASGVDEQFF | TRBJ2-1 | TRBV28
CASKGLADATATYNEQFF | TRBJ2-1 | TRBV2
CASITNGKGTEAFF | TRBJ1-1 | TRBV11-2
CSAKANTEAFF | TRBJ1-1 | TRBV29-1
CASSFYLSRVETQYF | TRBJ2-5 | TRBV11-2
CASRALYEQFF | TRBJ2-1 | TRBV28
CASSSTSGSPYEQYF | TRBJ2-7 | TRBV7-9
CASSSLGLREQYF | TRBJ2-7 | TRBV28
CASSLSGLASEQYF | TRBJ2-7 | TRBV27
CASSSGQEQYF | TRBJ2-7 | TRBV7-9
CASSLGLPGTYNEQFF | TRBJ2-1 | TRBV5-1
CASSPAINRAYEQYF | TRBJ2-7 | TRBV4-3
CASSYSTSGTHEQFF | TRBJ2-1 | TRBV6-5
CASSLGNSAETQYF | TRBJ2-5 | TRBV7-2
CSVLDPMEFF | TRBJ2-1 | TRBV29-1
CASSFMGSGLANQPQHF | TRBJ1-5 | TRBV7-9
CATSGGPGTEAFF | TRBJ1-1 | TRBV24-1
CASSPSRDLYEQYF | TRBJ2-7 | TRBV6-1
CASSLIDRRGNIQYF | TRBJ2-4 | TRBV7-2
CASSRTSGVSELFF | TRBJ2-2 | TRBV6-1
CGVVMAGGRTDTQYF | TRBJ2-3 | TRBV29-1
CSARDLRTSGGAGIQYF | TRBJ2-4 | TRBV20-1
CASSDHPCVVDTQYF | TRBJ2-3 | TRBV27
CSASSLQGWDTEAFF | TRBJ1-1 | TRBV20-1
CASSSSGGAYNEQFF | TRBJ2-1 | TRBV7-2
CASSGGASGGPSSYNEQFF | TRBJ2-1 | TRBV4-1
CASSRVYRAGGTEAFF | TRBJ1-1 | TRBV27
CSPTWGGRYNEQFF | TRBJ2-1 | TRBV20-1
CASSLGFRGSSGANVLTF | TRBJ2-6 | TRBV11-2
CASSLSGSLYGYTF | TRBJ1-2 | TRBV27
CATSDYEEETQYF | TRBJ2-5 | TRBV24-1
CASSSQDEQFF | TRBJ2-1 | TRBV7-8
CASSEITGRETQYF | TRBJ2-5 | TRBV6-1
CASSVAGSTEAFF | TRBJ1-1 | TRBV7-9
CASSLYPEKRETQYF | TRBJ2-5 | TRBV5-6
CASSFLKPGQGRTGELFF | TRBJ2-2 | TRBV5-5
CASSSRSSGGVSSSYNEQFF | TRBJ2-1 | TRBV5-1
CASSEGTDTQYF | TRBJ2-3 | TRBV12-3/TRBV12-4
CASSPISGSGSTDTQYF | TRBJ2-3 | TRBV6-1
CASSVNTGELFF | TRBJ2-2 | TRBV9
CSVGQGHTYEQYF | TRBJ2-7 | TRBV29-1